A single sample is the source of the 6 T cell receptor beta chains below, sequenced in a study of Graves' ophthalmopathy and Graves' hyperthyroidism. For repertoire sequencing, the TCR beta CDR3 regions were amplified from RNA transcripts. First-round RT-PCR employed HTBI primers, with a second-round multiplex PCR after it. TCRdb analysed the multiplex PCR reads with MiXCR anew, one entry per CDR3 protein. This table has almost 750,000 distinct CDR3 sequences, 40% appearing once. Sequencing was done on a sample of peripheral blood. Every receptor here comes from an adult man with Graves' ophthalmopathy.

This clonotype came up once. The chain carries TRBV20-1 and TRBJ1-6; D uncertain. Deletions cut 5 bases from V and 6 bases from J, with 8 bases between. The CDR3 is 12 amino acids. Germline V CDR1 and CDR2: DFQATT, SNEGSKA (reference sequence). CDR3 residues: CSAGRVNSPLHF. CDR3 sequence (DNA): TGCAGTGCTGGACGAGTTAATTCACCCCTCCACTTT.

This clonotype occurred many times. The J gene is TRBJ2-7, the V gene TRBV5-1; D is unresolved. Trimming cost V 6 bases and J 6 bases, with 16 bases left between them. The CDR3 is made up of 13 amino acids. From germline, CDR1 is SGHRS and CDR2 YFSETQ. CDR3 DNA: TGCGCCAGCAAGCTCGGGTCGATGGGCGAGCAGTACTTC. Protein product: CASKLGSMGEQYF.

This chain connects TRBV2 to TRBJ2-2, with 13 bases identical to TRBD2. The V segment lost 7 bases and the J segment 8 bases; nucleotides outside the gene matches: 7. In germline, CDR1 is SNHLY, CDR2 FYNNEI. CDR3 length: 15 residues. CDR3 in DNA: TGTGCCAGCACCGAGACGGGACTAGCGGGAGGGGAGCTGTTTTTT. Its protein product is CASTETGLAGGELFF.

This chain links TRBV19 with TRBJ1-1; 8 bases line up with TRBD1. V shed 8 bases and J 13 bases; nucleotides not matched to a gene: 3. The CDR3 is made up of 9 amino acids. Germline-derived CDR1 and CDR2 are LNHDA and SQIVND (reference sequence). CDR3 coding DNA: TGTGCCAGTTCGACAGGGGTTTTCTTT. It codes for CASSTGVFF. The variable domain in full, completed from reference TRBV19 and TRBJ1-1, reads DGGITQSPKYLFRKEGQNVTLSCEQNLNHDAMYWYRQDPGQGLRLIYYSQIVNDFQKGDIAEGYSVSREKKESFPLTVTSAQKNPTAFYLCASSTGVFFGQGTRLTVV.

The gene calls are TRBV6-6 and TRBJ1-1; D is possibly TRBD1 (5 bases). V shed 4 bases and J shed 5 bases, with 14 bases lying between them. The CDR3 length is 14 residues. The germline V gene has CDR1 MNHNY and CDR2 SVGAGI (reference sequence). Here the CDR3 reads CASSSDRGVTEAFF. In DNA form, the CDR3 reads TGTGCCAGCAGTTCTGACAGAGGTGTGACTGAAGCTTTCTTT.

The rearrangement uses TRBV29-1 and TRBJ2-7; 11 nucleotides agree with TRBD2. CDR3 size: 14 residues. The V gene's germline CDR1 is SQVTM and CDR2 ANQGSEA. CDR3 region: CSAAGTSGFYEQYF. DNA for the CDR3: TGCAGTGCCGCCGGGACTAGCGGATTTTACGAGCAGTACTTC.